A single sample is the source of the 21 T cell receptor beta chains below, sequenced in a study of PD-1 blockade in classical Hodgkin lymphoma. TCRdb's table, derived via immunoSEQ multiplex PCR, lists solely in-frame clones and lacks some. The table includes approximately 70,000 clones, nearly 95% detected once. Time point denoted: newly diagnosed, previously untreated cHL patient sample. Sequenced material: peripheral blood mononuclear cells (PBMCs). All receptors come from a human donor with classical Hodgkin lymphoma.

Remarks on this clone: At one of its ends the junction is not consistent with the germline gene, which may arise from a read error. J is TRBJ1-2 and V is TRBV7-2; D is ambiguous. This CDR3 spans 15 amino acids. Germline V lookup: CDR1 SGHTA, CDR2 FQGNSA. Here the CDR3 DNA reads TGTGCCAGCACCTTACATCAGCAGGCTAACTATGGCTACACCTTC. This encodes CASTLHQQANYGYTF.

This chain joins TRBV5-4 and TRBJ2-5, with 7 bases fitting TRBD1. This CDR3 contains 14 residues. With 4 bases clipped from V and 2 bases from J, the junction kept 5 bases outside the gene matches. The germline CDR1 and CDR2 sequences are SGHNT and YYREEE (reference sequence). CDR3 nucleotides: TGTGCCAGCAGCCAACCCAGGGGGCAAGAGACCCAGTACTTC. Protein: CASSQPRGQETQYF.

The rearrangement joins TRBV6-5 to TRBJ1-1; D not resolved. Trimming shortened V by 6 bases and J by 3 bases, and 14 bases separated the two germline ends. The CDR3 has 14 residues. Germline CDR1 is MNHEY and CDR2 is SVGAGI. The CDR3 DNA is TGTGCCAGCAGCGGCTCCTGGGTGGACACTGAAGCTTTCTTT. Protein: CASSGSWVDTEAFF.

The CDR3 loop reads CASSGKAETQYF. DNA of the CDR3: TGCGCCAGCAGTGGTAAAGCGGAGACCCAGTACTTC. The chain employs TRBV10-1 and TRBJ2-5; D is unresolved. Germline V gene lookup returns CDR1 WNHNN and CDR2 SYGVQD (reference sequence). This CDR3 is 12 amino acids long. V dropped 4 bases and J dropped 5 bases, with 8 bases sitting between them.

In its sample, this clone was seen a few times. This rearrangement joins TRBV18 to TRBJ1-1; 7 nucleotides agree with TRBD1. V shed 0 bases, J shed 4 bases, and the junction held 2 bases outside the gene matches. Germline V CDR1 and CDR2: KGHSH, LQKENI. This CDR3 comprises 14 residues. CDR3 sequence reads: CASSPPNRGTEAFF. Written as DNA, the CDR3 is TGTGCCAGCTCACCACCGAACAGGGGCACTGAAGCTTTCTTT.

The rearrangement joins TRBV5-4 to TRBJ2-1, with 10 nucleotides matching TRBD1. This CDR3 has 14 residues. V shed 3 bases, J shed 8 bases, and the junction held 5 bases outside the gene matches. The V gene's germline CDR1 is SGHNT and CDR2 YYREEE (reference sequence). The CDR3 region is CASSSTGGRDEQFF. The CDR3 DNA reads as TGTGCCAGCAGCTCGACAGGGGGCAGGGATGAGCAGTTCTTC.

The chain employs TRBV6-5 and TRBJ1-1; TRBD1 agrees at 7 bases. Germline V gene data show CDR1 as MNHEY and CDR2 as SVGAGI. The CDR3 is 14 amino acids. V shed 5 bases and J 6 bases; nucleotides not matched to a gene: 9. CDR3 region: CASSRWTGAAEAFF. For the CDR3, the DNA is TGTGCCAGCAGTAGATGGACAGGAGCGGCTGAAGCTTTCTTT.

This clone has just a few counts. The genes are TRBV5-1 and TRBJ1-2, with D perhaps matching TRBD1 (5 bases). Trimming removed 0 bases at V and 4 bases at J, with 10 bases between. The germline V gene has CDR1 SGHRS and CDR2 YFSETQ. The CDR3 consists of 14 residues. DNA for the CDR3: TGCGCCAGCAGCTTGGATACAGGCGTCTATGGCTACACCTTC. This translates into CASSLDTGVYGYTF.

CDR3 DNA sequence: TGTGCCAGCAGTTTACCTAACAGGGTTCGAAGCAATCAGCCCCAGCATTTT. Residues: CASSLPNRVRSNQPQHF. V and J are TRBV28 and TRBJ1-5, with D perhaps TRBD1 (6 bases). V shed 2 bases and J shed 1 base, with 15 bases lying between them. The CDR3 is made up of 17 amino acids. Looked up from germline, CDR1 is MDHEN and CDR2 is SYDVKM.

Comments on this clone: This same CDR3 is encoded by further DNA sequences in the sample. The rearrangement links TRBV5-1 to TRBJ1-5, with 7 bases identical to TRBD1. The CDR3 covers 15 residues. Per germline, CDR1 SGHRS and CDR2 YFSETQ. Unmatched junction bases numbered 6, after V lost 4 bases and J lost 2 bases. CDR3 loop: CASSPDGQGNQPQHF. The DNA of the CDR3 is TGCGCCAGCAGCCCGGACGGACAGGGCAATCAGCCCCAGCATTTT.

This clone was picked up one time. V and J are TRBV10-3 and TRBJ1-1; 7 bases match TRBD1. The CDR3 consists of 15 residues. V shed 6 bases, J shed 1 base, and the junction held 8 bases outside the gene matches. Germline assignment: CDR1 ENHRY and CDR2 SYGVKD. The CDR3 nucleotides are TGTGCCATCAGAAGAGCCGGGACAGAGAACACTGAAGCTTTCTTT. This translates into CAIRRAGTENTEAFF.

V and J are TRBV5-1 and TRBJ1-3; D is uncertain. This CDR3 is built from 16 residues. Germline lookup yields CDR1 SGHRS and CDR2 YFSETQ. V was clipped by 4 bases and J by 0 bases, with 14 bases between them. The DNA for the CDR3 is TGCGCCAGCAGCCTACATCAGGTTATCTCTGGAAACACCATATATTTT. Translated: CASSLHQVISGNTIYF.

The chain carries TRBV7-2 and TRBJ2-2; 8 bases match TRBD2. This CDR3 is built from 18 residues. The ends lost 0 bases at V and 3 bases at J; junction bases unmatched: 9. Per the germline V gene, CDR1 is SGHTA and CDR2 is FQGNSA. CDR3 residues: CASSLAPGGSGDTGELFF. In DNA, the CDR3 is TGTGCCAGCAGCTTAGCCCCCGGTGGTAGCGGGGACACCGGGGAGCTGTTTTTT.

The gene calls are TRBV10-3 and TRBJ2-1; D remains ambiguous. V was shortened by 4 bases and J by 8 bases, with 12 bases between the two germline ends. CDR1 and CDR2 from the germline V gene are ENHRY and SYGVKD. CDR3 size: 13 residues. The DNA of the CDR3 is TGTGCCATCAGTGGACGTGTGGCGGATGAGCAGTTCTTC. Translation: CAISGRVADEQFF.

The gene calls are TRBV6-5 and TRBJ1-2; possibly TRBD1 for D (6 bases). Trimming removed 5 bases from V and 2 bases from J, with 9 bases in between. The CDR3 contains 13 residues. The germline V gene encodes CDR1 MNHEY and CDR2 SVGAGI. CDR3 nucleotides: TGTGCCAGCAGTCGGGACACCAACTATGGCTACACCTTC. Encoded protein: CASSRDTNYGYTF.

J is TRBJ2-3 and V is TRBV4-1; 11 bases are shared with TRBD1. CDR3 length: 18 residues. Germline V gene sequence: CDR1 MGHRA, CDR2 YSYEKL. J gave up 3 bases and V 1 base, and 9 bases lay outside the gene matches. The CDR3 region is CASSQGSTGTGGTDTQYF. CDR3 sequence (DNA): TGCGCCAGCAGCCAAGGCTCGACCGGGACAGGGGGGACAGATACGCAGTATTTT.

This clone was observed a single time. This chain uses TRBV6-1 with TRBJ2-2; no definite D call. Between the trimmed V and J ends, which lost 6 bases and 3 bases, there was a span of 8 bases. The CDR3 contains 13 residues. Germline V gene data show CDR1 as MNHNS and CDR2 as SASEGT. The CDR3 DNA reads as TGTGCCAGCAGCGTCAGTGACACCGGGGAGCTGTTTTTT. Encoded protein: CASSVSDTGELFF.

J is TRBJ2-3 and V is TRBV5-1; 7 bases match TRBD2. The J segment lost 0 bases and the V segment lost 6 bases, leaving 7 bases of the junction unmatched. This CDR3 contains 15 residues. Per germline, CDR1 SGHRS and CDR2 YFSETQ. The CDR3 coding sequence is TGCGCCAGCAAGCGACTAGCACTTAGCACAGATACGCAGTATTTT. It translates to CASKRLALSTDTQYF.

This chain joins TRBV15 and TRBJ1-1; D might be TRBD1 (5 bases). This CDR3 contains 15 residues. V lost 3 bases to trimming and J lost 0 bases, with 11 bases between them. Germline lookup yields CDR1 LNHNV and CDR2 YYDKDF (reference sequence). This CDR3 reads CATSRDKGMNTEAFF. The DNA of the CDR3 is TGTGCCACCAGCAGGGATAAGGGGATGAACACTGAAGCTTTCTTT.

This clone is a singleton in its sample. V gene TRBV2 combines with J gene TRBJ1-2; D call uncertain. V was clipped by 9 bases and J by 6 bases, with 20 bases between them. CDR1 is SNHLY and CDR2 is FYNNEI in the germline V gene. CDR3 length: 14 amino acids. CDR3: CASRDSGSDHGYTF. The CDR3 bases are TGTGCCAGTCGAGACTCAGGTTCGGACCATGGCTACACCTTC.

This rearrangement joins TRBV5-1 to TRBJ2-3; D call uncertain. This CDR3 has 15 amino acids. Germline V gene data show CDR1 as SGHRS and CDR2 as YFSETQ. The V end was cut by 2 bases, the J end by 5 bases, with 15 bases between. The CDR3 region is CASSFNRQSGDTQYF. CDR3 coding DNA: TGCGCCAGCAGCTTTAACCGACAAAGTGGAGATACGCAGTATTTT.